The entry below gives a single T cell receptor (beta chain) sequence along with its context. Its target is unknown. Deletions cut 3 bases from V and 6 bases from J, with 6 bases between. This CDR3 has 12 residues. CDR1 is MNHEY and CDR2 is SMNVEV in the germline V gene (reference sequence). Repertoires were generated with immunoSEQ multiplex PCR, while TCRdb's copy carries only in-frame clones and drops some. The sample yields 66,000 or so clones, roughly 87% seen once. The sample originates from a study of T cell responses to AZD1222 COVID-19 vaccine. General study results and limits: Within unmutated variant regions lay the reported targets of nearly half of spike-specific TCRs. In a largely white British group with more females than males, clonal diversity was possibly underestimated.

V is TRBV27 and J is TRBJ2-1; D not resolved. This sample comprised peripheral blood, obtained on day 0 of AZD1222 vaccination. The sequence came from an adult in good health. The CDR3 DNA is TGTGCCAGCAGTTTGCTGGGCAATGAGCAGTTCTTC. This encodes CASSLLGNEQFF.